A selection of T cell receptor beta chains follows, all from one sample in a study of shared clonotypes between healthy human individuals. This table comes from immunoSEQ multiplex PCR, and its TCRdb copy is limited to in-frame clones, with some not included. The sample lists around 2,000,000 clones; roughly 94% were seen once. The source material was naive CD8+ T cells sorted from blood. These receptors were collected from a man aged 18 to 30 in good health. CDR3s leave out the opening cysteine and the closing phenylalanine or tryptophan. Fields, in order: J gene, D gene, V gene, CDR3 protein. The D gene is left open where the match is weak.

TRBJ2-7,TRBD1,TRBV7-9,ASSPGQGAHEQY
TRBJ1-1,-,TRBV10-1,ASSPGPTEAF
TRBJ2-7,-,TRBV30,AWSWGLTYEQY
TRBJ2-7,TRBD2,TRBV6-1,ASRGTSDYEQY
TRBJ1-1,-,TRBV4-1,ASSPLGGGYEAF
TRBJ2-2,TRBD2,TRBV13,ASSSGLAGANTGELF
TRBJ2-4,TRBD2,TRBV2,ASSEWREGVNIQY
TRBJ1-1,TRBD1,TRBV7-9,ASSLEGQGDTEAF
TRBJ1-5,TRBD1,TRBV2,ASSISTGETNQPQH
TRBJ2-5,-,TRBV4-1,ASSRSDARQETQY
TRBJ2-7,-,TRBV10-1,ASSAGPEQY
TRBJ2-7,-,TRBV10-3,AISEGGNTYEQY
TRBJ2-7,TRBD2,TRBV10-3,AIRGGGSYEQY
TRBJ1-1,TRBD1,TRBV10-2,ASVGTGRSEAF
TRBJ2-7,-,TRBV6-6,ASSYSSSVDYEQY
TRBJ2-7,-,TRBV6-5,ASGAASYEQY
TRBJ2-4,TRBD2,TRBV2,ASSLGEGRALHIQY
TRBJ1-2,TRBD1,TRBV27,ASSLYTGAEDGYT
TRBJ2-7,TRBD1,TRBV6-5,ASTESLQGAYEQY
TRBJ1-2,-,TRBV5-1,ASSTDNYGYT
TRBJ2-3,-,TRBV18,ASSPPVFSDTDTQY
TRBJ2-7,-,TRBV6-6,ASSSSDQGYEQY
TRBJ1-4,-,TRBV30,AWSTAGVEKLF
TRBJ1-6,-,TRBV6-1,ASRVDSPLH